This is a list of T cell receptor beta chains from one sample in a study of vaccination effects on CD4 cells after COVID-19. The protocol was immunoSEQ multiplex PCR, while the TCRdb copy is restricted to in-frame clones and leaves out a portion. The sample holds approximately 47,000 clones; approximately 70% are singletons and the top ten take 6% to 7%. Their cognate antigens are unknown. The specimen comprised CD4+ T cells from PBMCs cultured without peptide, sampled after COVID-19 vaccination. The receptor source for this set is a human donor who received a COVID-19 vaccine. Each CDR3 is given with its conserved first and last residue. D genes are given only for firm matches. Clone size is stated in some rows and not others, as once, few, many or a class when expanded.

v_gene	j_gene	d_gene	abundance	CDR3nt	CDR3aa
TRBV19	TRBJ1-5	NA	NA	TGTGCCAGTAGTATACTGGCCGGCTACTATAGCAATCAGCCCCAGCATTTT	CASSILAGYYSNQPQHF
TRBV9	TRBJ2-2	NA	NA	TGTGCCAGCAGCGTAGGTTGGAACACCGGGGAGCTGTTTTTT	CASSVGWNTGELFF
TRBV29-1	TRBJ1-2	NA	NA	TGCAGCGTTGAAGATCACGGGGCGCGCTATGGCTACACCTTC	CSVEDHGARYGYTF
TRBV6-5	TRBJ1-5	NA	NA	TGTGCCAGCAGGCCCCCCGGGGGTAGCAATCAGCCCCAGCATTTT	CASRPPGGSNQPQHF
TRBV11-2	TRBJ1-6	NA	NA	TGTGCCAGCAGCACTATTTCTTACAGGCCCCCATCACCCCTCCACTTT	CASSTISYRPPSPLHF
TRBV6-6	TRBJ1-4	NA	NA	TGTGCCAGCAGTCGTTTTGGACACGCGGCAACTAATGAAAAACTGTTTTTT	CASSRFGHAATNEKLFF
TRBV11-3	TRBJ2-3	NA	few	TGTGCCAGCAGCCCGGAGGGGGGTCCCATGTATTCGCAGTATTTT	CASSPEGGPMYSQYF
TRBV10-1	TRBJ1-5	NA	NA	TGCGCCAGCAGTGGTACCTACAATCAGCCCCAGCATTTT	CASSGTYNQPQHF
TRBV12-5	TRBJ2-2	TRBD2	many	TGTGCTAGTGGTTTGGATCCTAGCTCGGGAGGTCGGACCGGGGAGCTGTTTTTT	CASGLDPSSGGRTGELFF
TRBV7-8	TRBJ2-1	TRBD1	NA	TGTGCCAGCAGCTTAGTGAGGGGGCAAAGGGTTGAGCAGTTCTTC	CASSLVRGQRVEQFF
TRBV6-4	TRBJ1-2	NA	few	TGTGCCAGCAGAGTTGACAGTACCCGTAACTATGGCTACACCTTC	CASRVDSTRNYGYTF
TRBV5-1	TRBJ2-7	NA	NA	TGCGCCAGCAGCTGGGGGAGGTCGGGGGATTACGAGCAGTACTTC	CASSWGRSGDYEQYF
TRBV30	TRBJ1-4	TRBD1	NA	TGTGCCGCCTACAGGGGGGACGCTAATGAAAAACTGTTTTTT	CAAYRGDANEKLFF
TRBV7-2	TRBJ1-4	NA	NA	TGTGCCAGCAGCTTAGGGGGCTGGGGCAGGGATGAAAAACTGTTTTTT	CASSLGGWGRDEKLFF
TRBV10-1	TRBJ2-2	TRBD1	NA	TGCGCCAGCAGCCTCCATGGGACAGTGCTCTACAGGAACACCGGGGAGCTGTTTTTT	CASSLHGTVLYRNTGELFF
TRBV3-1/TRBV3-2	TRBJ2-5	NA	few	TGTGCCAGCAGCCAAGGAATCGATAAAGAGACCCAGTACTTC	CASSQGIDKETQYF
TRBV5-4	TRBJ1-2	NA	NA	TGTGCCAGCAGCTCCCACAGCTCTAACTATGGCTACACCTTC	CASSSHSSNYGYTF
TRBV5-1	TRBJ1-5	NA	few	TGCGCCAGCAGCCCCGAGGGGGGTCATCAGCCCCAGCATTTT	CASSPEGGHQPQHF
TRBV10-3	TRBJ1-1	NA	NA	TGTGCCATCAGTGACAGGACTCTCGACCTAAACACTGAAGCTTTCTTT	CAISDRTLDLNTEAFF
TRBV10-1	TRBJ2-2	NA	NA	TGCGCCAGCAGTGAAGCCTTAGCGGCGAACACCGGGGAGCTGTTTTTT	CASSEALAANTGELFF
TRBV15	TRBJ2-6	NA	NA	TGTGCCACCAGCAGAGAGGGGGATCATGGGGCCAACGTCCTGACTTTC	CATSREGDHGANVLTF
TRBV9	TRBJ1-3	NA	NA	TGTGCCAGCACCCCCATCAGTTCCTCTGGAAACACCATATATTTT	CASTPISSSGNTIYF
TRBV5-1	TRBJ2-3	TRBD2	NA	TGCGCCAGCCGGGGCGGGAGTAGCACAGATACGCAGTATTTT	CASRGGSSTDTQYF
TRBV18	TRBJ2-3	TRBD1	NA	TGTGCCAGCTCACCGGACAGGGGGCGGACCGCGGATACAGATACGCAGTATTTT	CASSPDRGRTADTDTQYF
TRBV9	TRBJ1-1	NA	NA	TGTGCCAGCAGCGTAGGGGCGGGGTCCTGGGACACTGAAGCTTTCTTT	CASSVGAGSWDTEAFF
TRBV18	TRBJ1-3	NA	NA	TGTGCCAGCTTTGGGCCATTCTCTGGAAACACCATATATTTT	CASFGPFSGNTIYF
TRBV19	TRBJ2-7	NA	NA	TGTGCCAGTAGTAGGGGGCGAGGCTACGAGCAGTACTTC	CASSRGRGYEQYF
TRBV25-1	TRBJ1-4	TRBD1	NA	TGTGCCAGCAGTGAACTGATGGGACAGGGGGTGGAACTGTTTTTT	CASSELMGQGVELFF
TRBV5-4	TRBJ1-1	NA	NA	TGTGCCAGCAGCAGGATAGACAGGAACACTGAAGCTTTCTTT	CASSRIDRNTEAFF
TRBV28	TRBJ1-2	NA	NA	TGTGCCAGCAGAAGTTATGGGGTTCCGGGATATAAAGGCTACACCTTC	CASRSYGVPGYKGYTF
TRBV25-1	TRBJ1-2	NA	once	TGTGCCAGCAGCTGGACAGAGAACTATGGCTACACCTTC	CASSWTENYGYTF
TRBV19	TRBJ1-4	NA	NA	TGTGCCAGCCGCAAAGGGCAGACAACTAATGAAAAACTGTTTTTT	CASRKGQTTNEKLFF